One and the same sample provided the 13 T cell receptor beta chains below, sequenced in a study of memory CD4+ T cells and cytomegalovirus serostatus. The assay was immunoSEQ multiplex PCR, and TCRdb's table has in-frame clones only and misses some. The sample has about 50,000 clones, 60% to 80% seen once. Single viable CD3+CD4+CD8-CD45RO+ cells were sorted as the memory CD4+ T cells. The sample consisted of memory CD4+ T cells from blood. All receptors derive from an adult in good health and CMV-seronegative.

CDR3 amino acids: CASRYRVNTEAFF. CDR3 sequence (DNA): TGTGCCAGCAGATATCGGGTGAACACTGAAGCTTTCTTT. J is TRBJ1-1 and V is TRBV11-2; D not certain. This CDR3 spans 13 amino acids. Trimming cost V 6 bases and J 0 bases, with 8 bases left between them. The germline V gene encodes CDR1 SGHAT and CDR2 FQNNGV.

The chain uses TRBV7-8 and TRBJ2-7; TRBD1 aligns across 10 bases. The CDR3 covers 15 residues. The junction had 3 bases not matched to a gene; V was cut back by 3 bases and J by 1 base. Germline V CDR1 and CDR2: SGHVS, FQNEAQ. CDR3 in amino acids: CASSFRQGASYEQYF. CDR3 bases: TGTGCCAGCAGCTTTCGACAGGGGGCTTCCTACGAGCAGTACTTC.

The chain has TRBV7-3 and TRBJ2-3; TRBD2 agrees at 12 bases. The CDR3 loop spans 17 amino acids. Unmatched junction bases numbered 9, after V lost 5 bases and J lost 3 bases. Germline values: CDR1 SGHTA, CDR2 FQGTGA. The CDR3 DNA reads as TGTGCCAGCAGCCCCCCTAGCGGGGGGGCCGTGACAGATACGCAGTATTTT. Translated, it gives CASSPPSGGAVTDTQYF.

This chain connects TRBV6-1 to TRBJ1-2; the D gene is possibly TRBD1 (6 bases). The CDR3 covers 15 residues. Germline assignment: CDR1 MNHNS and CDR2 SASEGT. Trimming shortened V by 4 bases and J by 2 bases, and 14 bases separated the two germline ends. In DNA form, the CDR3 reads TGTGCCAGCAGTGTTCAACAGGGTCTCAACTATGGCTACACCTTC. Translating it yields CASSVQQGLNYGYTF.

Comment on this clone: The same CDR3 is also encoded by other DNA sequences in this sample. V and J are TRBV5-1 and TRBJ1-3; no definite D call. Per germline, CDR1 SGHRS and CDR2 YFSETQ. V gave up 3 bases and J gave up 1 base, with 8 bases separating them. This CDR3 is 14 amino acids long. CDR3 amino acids: CASSSGGSGNTIYF. The DNA of the CDR3 is TGCGCCAGCAGCTCCGGAGGGTCTGGAAACACCATATATTTT. Full variable domain (outside the CDR3, taken from reference TRBV5-1 and TRBJ1-3): KAGVTQTPRYLIKTRGQQVTLSCSPISGHRSVSWYQQTPGQGLQFLFEYFSETQRNKGNFPGRFSGRQFSNSRSEMNVSTLELGDSALYLCASSSGGSGNTIYFGEGSWLTVV.

This chain uses TRBV6-1 with TRBJ2-7, with a tentative D call TRBD1 (6 bases). The CDR3 consists of 14 residues. The germline V gene has CDR1 MNHNS and CDR2 SASEGT. V was cut by 7 bases and J by 0 bases, with 13 bases left in between. The CDR3 loop reads CASNMGDISYEQYF. Here the CDR3 DNA reads TGTGCCAGCAATATGGGGGACATCTCCTACGAGCAGTACTTC.

The chain employs TRBV6-5 and TRBJ2-3; 8 nucleotides agree with TRBD1. The CDR3 covers 15 residues. Germline-derived CDR1 and CDR2 are MNHEY and SVGAGI. V lost 2 bases and J lost 3; bases outside the gene matches: 4. This chain's CDR3 is CASSYGGTGTDTQYF. The CDR3, as DNA: TGTGCCAGCAGTTACGGAGGGACAGGAACAGATACGCAGTATTTT.

The chain couples TRBV5-1 to TRBJ2-2; D possibly corresponds to TRBD1 (5 bases). Trimming cost V 1 base and J 5 bases, with 12 bases left between them. This CDR3 comprises 15 residues. Looked up from germline, CDR1 is SGHRS and CDR2 is YFSETQ. The CDR3 DNA sequence: TGCGCCAGCAGCTTGATTCAGGGCGGTACCGGGGAGCTGTTTTTT. Protein: CASSLIQGGTGELFF.

The V gene is TRBV10-3, the J gene TRBJ1-3; no firm D call. V gave up 9 bases and J gave up 8 bases, with 8 bases separating them. Germline CDR1 is ENHRY and CDR2 is SYGVKD. This CDR3 has 10 residues. CDR3 sequence: CAIGEDTIYF. The CDR3 DNA reads TGTGCCATTGGAGAAGACACCATATATTTT.

The genes are TRBV5-1 and TRBJ2-3; D is ambiguous. Trimming removed 0 bases at V and 0 bases at J, with 11 bases between. CDR1 is SGHRS, CDR2 YFSETQ, per germline. This CDR3 spans 16 amino acids. The chain's CDR3 is CASSLGADSSTDTQYF. In DNA, the CDR3 is TGCGCCAGCAGCTTGGGTGCTGACTCTAGCACAGATACGCAGTATTTT.

V and J are TRBV11-1 and TRBJ2-7; D might be TRBD1 (6 bases). V lost 5 bases, J lost 3 bases, and 11 bases lay in between. From germline, CDR1 is SGHAT and CDR2 FQDESV (reference sequence). The CDR3 runs to 13 residues. The CDR3 DNA sequence: TGTGCCAGCAGCCTCGACAGGAACTACGAGCAGTACTTC. It yields the protein CASSLDRNYEQYF.

This clone has only one observation. V usage is TRBV7-9 and J usage is TRBJ1-1, with D possibly being TRBD1 (6 bases). Germline CDR1 SEHNR, CDR2 FQNEAQ (reference sequence). Trimming left V 5 bases short and J 5 bases short, with 15 bases between. This CDR3 is 14 amino acids long. The CDR3, as DNA: TGTGCCAGCAGCGGATTCGGGGGCCAGACTGAAGCTTTCTTT. Translating gives CASSGFGGQTEAFF.

On this clone: Other nucleotide sequences from this sample produce the same CDR3. The V and J genes are TRBV19 and TRBJ1-6; D remains unclear. The germline V and J ends were trimmed by 3 bases and 7 bases, with 1 base remaining between them. The germline gives CDR1 LNHDA, CDR2 SQIVND (reference sequence). The CDR3 sequence is 11 residues long. CDR3 region: CASSMNSPLHF. The CDR3 DNA follows: TGTGCCAGTAGTATGAATTCACCCCTCCACTTT.